Following are 18 T cell receptor beta chains from one sample sequenced in a study of untreated major depressive disorder. Broader study findings: Depressed patients' CD4+ T cells carried increased TRBV05-01 (Vbeta 5.1) usage versus control CD4+ T cells.

The method was immunoSEQ multiplex PCR; TCRdb's version includes in-frame clones alone and lacks a portion of them. Of some 25,000 clones listed, roughly nine tenths are singletons. Their recognized antigens are unknown. Input material: CD4+ T cells from PBMCs. The receptors shown here come from a woman aged 25-40 years with major depressive disorder.

This chain uses TRBV27 with TRBJ2-7; 10 bases map to TRBD2. V trimming: 2 bases; J trimming: 3 bases; junction bases outside the gene matches: 22. The length of the CDR3 is 21 residues. The germline CDR1 and CDR2 sequences are MNHEY and SMNVEV (reference sequence). Here the CDR3 reads CASSLGGALTLSGRASYEQYF. For the CDR3, the DNA is TGTGCCAGCAGTTTAGGGGGAGCCTTAACTCTAAGCGGGAGGGCCAGCTACGAGCAGTACTTC.

V and J are TRBV4-1 and TRBJ1-2; the D is unclear. Trimming pared 0 bases from V and 4 bases from J, leaving 12 bases between. This CDR3 comprises 15 residues. Germline-derived CDR1 and CDR2 are MGHRA and YSYEKL. CDR3 loop: CASSQDLAVPYGYTF. The CDR3 DNA reads as TGCGCCAGCAGCCAAGATCTGGCAGTACCCTATGGCTACACCTTC.

The rearrangement links TRBV6-1 to TRBJ2-1; D unclear. Trimming removed 2 bases at V and 8 bases at J, with 7 bases between. CDR3 length: 12 residues. Germline V gene sequence: CDR1 MNHNS, CDR2 SASEGT. The DNA for the CDR3 is TGTGCCAGCAGTGAACTAAGGGATGAGCAGTTCTTC. Its translation is CASSELRDEQFF.

The chain carries TRBV5-1 and TRBJ1-2; a weak D match, TRBD1 (6 bases). This CDR3 spans 14 amino acids. The germline V gene has CDR1 SGHRS and CDR2 YFSETQ. Trimming shortened V by 6 bases and J by 7 bases, and 19 bases separated the two germline ends. Here the CDR3 reads CASKWETGLGGYTF. The DNA of the CDR3 is TGCGCCAGCAAGTGGGAAACAGGGCTGGGTGGCTACACCTTC.

This sequence joins TRBV10-3 and TRBJ1-1, with 7 bases that match TRBD1. Germline CDR1 is ENHRY and CDR2 is SYGVKD. CDR3 length: 11 residues. V shed 11 bases and J 6 bases; nucleotides not matched to a gene: 6. The DNA of the CDR3 is TGTGCCTCGCTAGGGACAGCTGAAGCTTTCTTT. Protein: CASLGTAEAFF.

The rearrangement uses TRBV4-2 and TRBJ2-1; 7 nucleotides match TRBD2. The trim removed 0 bases at V and 13 bases at J, leaving 3 bases unmatched. The germline V gene encodes CDR1 LGHNA and CDR2 YNFKEQ. The CDR3 covers 12 residues. CDR3 amino acids: CASSQDREVQFF. The CDR3 DNA sequence: TGTGCCAGCAGCCAAGACCGGGAGGTACAGTTCTTC.

The chain uses TRBV7-2 and TRBJ2-5; D possibly corresponds to TRBD2 (5 bases). Germline lookup yields CDR1 SGHTA and CDR2 FQGNSA. The CDR3 covers 16 residues. V was trimmed by 1 base and J by 5 bases, leaving 17 bases between them. The CDR3 nucleotides read TGTGCCAGCAGCTTAGGTTCAACGCCCACTAGGGAGACCCAGTACTTC. Encoded protein: CASSLGSTPTRETQYF.

The rearrangement links TRBV29-1 to TRBJ1-2, with a possible D match to TRBD1 (5 bases). The CDR3 contains 13 residues. Germline values: CDR1 SQVTM, CDR2 ANQGSEA. The V end was cut by 6 bases, the J end by 4 bases, with 15 bases between. The CDR3 loop reads CSVEGRLSYGYTF. The DNA for the CDR3 is TGCAGCGTAGAGGGACGGCTCTCCTATGGCTACACCTTC.

This CDR3 is CARIGGGTEAFF. DNA of the CDR3: TGTGCCAGAATAGGTGGCGGCACTGAAGCTTTCTTT. The chain couples TRBV2 to TRBJ1-1; D is unclear. The V and J ends lost 9 bases and 4 bases respectively, with 12 bases between them. Germline loops: CDR1 SNHLY, CDR2 FYNNEI. CDR3 length: 12 residues.

The rearrangement links TRBV11-3 to TRBJ2-7; D ambiguous. This CDR3 is built from 15 residues. Germline CDR1 is SGHNT and CDR2 is YENEEA. The V and J ends lost 2 bases and 4 bases respectively, with 15 bases between them. The CDR3 sequence: CASSLNPAPAYEQYF. The CDR3 bases are TGTGCCAGCAGCTTAAATCCTGCCCCGGCATACGAGCAGTACTTC.

The CDR3 protein is CASSRGHQNTGELFF. Here the CDR3 DNA reads TGTGCCAGCAGTCGGGGGCACCAGAACACCGGGGAGCTGTTTTTT. The chain couples TRBV28 to TRBJ2-2, with D possibly called TRBD1 or TRBD2 (6 bases each). Germline assignment: CDR1 MDHEN and CDR2 SYDVKM. Deletions cut 5 bases from V and 1 base from J, with 11 bases between. This CDR3 has 15 residues.

This sequence joins TRBV19 and TRBJ2-7, with 8 bases identical to TRBD1. After removal of 8 bases from V and 2 bases from J, the junction contained 5 bases not matched to a gene. Germline V lookup: CDR1 LNHDA, CDR2 SQIVND (reference sequence). The CDR3 loop spans 13 amino acids. CDR3 bases: TGTGCCAGTCGACAGGGGAATACCTACGAGCAGTACTTC. Its translation: CASRQGNTYEQYF.

The table lists this clone with a count of one. This chain links TRBV29-1 with TRBJ2-1; tentatively, D is TRBD2 (5 bases). Germline CDR1 reads SQVTM; CDR2 reads ANQGSEA. Trimming stripped 1 base from V and 6 bases from J, with 19 bases between. This CDR3 contains 16 residues. Here the CDR3 DNA reads TGCAGCGTTGAAGGGAGGTCAGGAAGGCTCGGCAATGAGCAGTTCTTC. Residues: CSVEGRSGRLGNEQFF.

The rearrangement links TRBV5-6 to TRBJ1-1; no clear D gene. The CDR3 has 13 residues. Germline CDR1 SGHDT, CDR2 YYEEEE. Trimming took 5 bases from V and 5 from J, leaving 13 bases between them. The CDR3, as DNA: TGTGCCAGCAGTGACCTGGCGAGAACTGAAGCTTTCTTT. This encodes CASSDLARTEAFF.

V and J are TRBV5-1 and TRBJ1-3; D gene ambiguous. The CDR3 loop spans 15 amino acids. V lost 0 bases and J 0 bases, leaving 7 bases between the germline ends. Per germline, CDR1 SGHRS and CDR2 YFSETQ. DNA for the CDR3: TGCGCCAGCAGCTTGGAGTCAGGCTCTGGAAACACCATATATTTT. Translated: CASSLESGSGNTIYF.

This chain's CDR3 is CASSPDAQVPNTEAFF. The CDR3 DNA follows: TGCGCCAGCAGCCCGGACGCACAGGTGCCGAACACTGAAGCTTTCTTT. The chain couples TRBV5-1 to TRBJ1-1, with D perhaps TRBD1 (5 bases). Trimming removed 4 bases from V and 1 base from J, with 17 bases in between. The CDR3 covers 16 residues. Germline values: CDR1 SGHRS, CDR2 YFSETQ.

The genes are TRBV4-1 and TRBJ2-1; TRBD2 matches 9 bases. The J segment lost 6 bases and the V segment lost 3 bases, leaving 9 bases of the junction unmatched. CDR3 length: 16 residues. Germline V CDR1 and CDR2: MGHRA, YSYEKL. The CDR3 nucleotides are TGCGCCAGCAGCCAGCATTCCGGGACTAGCTTCAATGAGCAGTTCTTC. It translates to CASSQHSGTSFNEQFF.

V is TRBV7-8 and J is TRBJ1-2; D remains ambiguous. The V gene's germline CDR1 is SGHVS and CDR2 FQNEAQ. The CDR3 contains 11 residues. Trimming left V 7 bases short and J 4 bases short, with 7 bases between. The CDR3 DNA reads as TGTGCCAGCACTATCTCCTATGGCTACACCTTC. Amino acid sequence: CASTISYGYTF. The whole variable domain, filled in from reference TRBV7-8 and TRBJ1-2, reads GAGVSQSPRYKVAKRGQDVALRCDPISGHVSLFWYQQALGQGPEFLTYFQNEAQLDKSGLPSDRFFAERPEGSVSTLKIQRTQQEDSAVYLCASTISYGYTFGSGTRLTVV.